One sample yielded the 19 T cell receptor beta chains listed below, sequenced in a study of cytomegalovirus exposure and HLA in healthy donors. The study ran its PCR with 60 Vbeta and 13 Jbeta primers. TCRdb's copy holds only in-frame clones and misses some; the assay was immunoSEQ multiplex PCR. This table holds fewer than 150,000 clones, 65% to 75% found once. Sequencing used PBMCs. Receptors originate from a woman aged 45-60 years in good health and CMV-seropositive.

Only a few counts were recorded for this clone. The gene calls are TRBV30 and TRBJ1-1; TRBD1 might be the D (6 bases). The CDR3 contains 17 residues. The germline gives CDR1 GTSNPN, CDR2 SVGIG (reference sequence). Trimming left V 3 bases short and J 4 bases short, with 24 bases between. In DNA, the CDR3 is TGTGCCTGGAGCCTCTCTGGGGCGCTGGGGGCAAGCACTGAAGCTTTCTTT. Translating gives CAWSLSGALGASTEAFF.

The chain recombines TRBV10-2 with TRBJ2-2; the D gene is possibly TRBD1 (6 bases). The CDR3 runs to 16 residues. Germline CDR1 and CDR2: WSHSY and SAAADI. The V gene lost 7 bases and the J gene lost 6 bases, with 21 bases spanning the gap. The CDR3 DNA reads TGCGCCAGCAACGGGTTGAACAGGGTCGGTGCCGGGGAGCTGTTTTTT. This encodes CASNGLNRVGAGELFF.

This chain links TRBV19 with TRBJ1-2, with 7 bases that match TRBD1. The ends lost 5 bases at V and 2 bases at J; junction bases unmatched: 8. Germline V gene data show CDR1 as LNHDA and CDR2 as SQIVND (reference sequence). The CDR3 length is 15 residues. The CDR3 is CASSPGDRENYGYTF. In DNA, the CDR3 is TGTGCCAGTAGTCCCGGAGACAGGGAAAACTATGGCTACACCTTC.

The chain uses TRBV6-1 and TRBJ2-2, with 9 bases aligning to TRBD1. Germline V gene data show CDR1 as MNHNS and CDR2 as SASEGT. Germline trimming cut 8 bases from V and 4 bases from J; bases unmatched to any gene: 2. The CDR3 is 13 amino acids. The CDR3 bases are TGTGCCAGCGGGACAGGGTTCACCGGGGAGCTGTTTTTT. It encodes CASGTGFTGELFF.

The rearrangement uses TRBV6-6 and TRBJ2-1, with D possibly TRBD1 on 5 matching bases. Trimming removed 4 bases at V and 8 bases at J, with 15 bases between. This CDR3 has 14 residues. Germline values: CDR1 MNHNY, CDR2 SVGAGI (reference sequence). CDR3 nucleotides: TGTGCCAGCAGTTTTAGGCAGGGCCAAGATGAGCAGTTCTTC. It is translated as CASSFRQGQDEQFF.

This chain uses TRBV18 with TRBJ1-1, with D perhaps TRBD1 (6 bases). V shed 4 bases and J shed 1 base, with 22 bases lying between them. Germline CDR1 KGHSH, CDR2 LQKENI. The CDR3 length is 18 residues. Here the CDR3 DNA reads TGTGCCAGCTCACTACAGGGAAGTCGTGGTAGTAAGAACACTGAAGCTTTCTTT. This translates into CASSLQGSRGSKNTEAFF.

The chain recombines TRBV6-5 with TRBJ2-1, with D possibly being TRBD1 (5 bases). The CDR3 loop spans 14 amino acids. Germline CDR1 is MNHEY and CDR2 is SVGAGI. The V end was cut by 3 bases, the J end by 8 bases, with 14 bases between. CDR3: CASSYEWGQYEQFF. CDR3 coding DNA: TGTGCCAGCAGTTATGAGTGGGGCCAGTATGAGCAGTTCTTC.

The chain uses TRBV9 and TRBJ1-4; possible D gene TRBD1, 6 bases. Between the trimmed V and J ends, which lost 0 bases and 4 bases, there was a span of 13 bases. CDR1 SGDLS and CDR2 YYNGEE come from the germline V gene. The CDR3 contains 16 residues. The CDR3 DNA reads as TGTGCCAGCAGCGTAGGTCCAGGGGCCAATAATGAAAAACTGTTTTTT. Its translation: CASSVGPGANNEKLFF.

This chain links TRBV19 with TRBJ2-3, with D perhaps matching TRBD2 (5 bases). In germline, CDR1 is LNHDA, CDR2 SQIVND (reference sequence). V shed 3 bases and J shed 4 bases, with 8 bases lying between them. The CDR3 is 13 amino acids. The CDR3 reads CASSMTGADTQYF. The DNA for the CDR3 is TGTGCCAGTAGTATGACCGGGGCAGATACGCAGTATTTT.

This chain joins TRBV5-1 and TRBJ2-5; 8 nucleotides line up with TRBD1. The CDR3 sequence is 15 residues long. Germline V gives CDR1 SGHRS, CDR2 YFSETQ. The junction had 2 bases not matched to a gene; V was cut back by 0 bases and J by 1 base. CDR3 sequence: CASSLGTGSQETQYF. The CDR3 DNA sequence: TGCGCCAGCAGCTTGGGGACAGGGAGCCAAGAGACCCAGTACTTC.

The rearrangement uses TRBV30 and TRBJ1-5; 10 bases fit TRBD1. Per the germline V gene, CDR1 is GTSNPN and CDR2 is SVGIG (reference sequence). The CDR3 runs 14 residues. V lost 3 bases, J lost 2 bases, and 1 base stayed unmatched. CDR3 coding DNA: TGTGCCTGGAGCGGGACAGGGGGCAATCAGCCCCAGCATTTT. Protein sequence: CAWSGTGGNQPQHF.

The chain carries TRBV5-4 and TRBJ1-4; 7 bases are shared with TRBD1. Per germline, CDR1 SGHNT and CDR2 YYREEE (reference sequence). There are 15 residues in the CDR3. V lost 0 bases to trimming and J lost 6 bases; unmatched junction nucleotides: 5. CDR3 in amino acids: CASSLAEGGDEKLFF. Written as DNA, the CDR3 is TGTGCCAGCAGCTTGGCTGAAGGGGGCGATGAAAAACTGTTTTTT.

This clone was seen a handful of times. The chain recombines TRBV6-5 with TRBJ1-5, with unresolved D. The ends were cut back, 2 bases at V and 5 bases at J, with 7 bases in the middle. This CDR3 has 13 amino acids. The germline V gene encodes CDR1 MNHEY and CDR2 SVGAGI. The CDR3 is CASSYGRYQPQHF. The CDR3 bases are TGTGCCAGCAGTTACGGGCGATATCAGCCCCAGCATTTT.

The chain joins TRBV30 to TRBJ2-3; 7 bases line up with TRBD2. The CDR3 covers 14 residues. The germline V gene has CDR1 GTSNPN and CDR2 SVGIG (reference sequence). The V and J ends lost 5 bases and 8 bases, in that order; junction bases with no gene match: 13. DNA for the CDR3: TGTGCCTGGCGAAGGGCGGGAGCGATTGGTACGCAGTATTTT. Residues: CAWRRAGAIGTQYF.

This sequence joins TRBV6-1 and TRBJ1-2; 7 bases map to TRBD1. J gave up 0 bases and V 4 bases, and 5 bases lay outside the gene matches. The length of the CDR3 is 15 residues. Per the germline V gene, CDR1 is MNHNS and CDR2 is SASEGT. The DNA for the CDR3 is TGTGCCAGCAGTGGATTGGGACAGACTAACTATGGCTACACCTTC. The encoded protein is CASSGLGQTNYGYTF.

The chain combines TRBV18 with TRBJ2-1; TRBD2 is a possible D gene (6 bases). There are 15 residues in the CDR3. Germline values: CDR1 KGHSH, CDR2 LQKENI. The V end lost 3 bases, the J end lost 8 bases, and 17 bases lay between the germline ends. The CDR3 here is CASSPGTGAGDEQFF. CDR3 in DNA: TGTGCCAGCTCACCTGGGACTGGGGCCGGGGATGAGCAGTTCTTC. The full variable domain, in which reference TRBV18 and TRBJ2-1 provide the parts outside the CDR3, is NAGVMQNPRHLVRRRGQEARLRCSPMKGHSHVYWYRQLPEEGLKFMVYLQKENIIDESGMPKERFSAEFPKEGPSILRIQQVVRGDSAAYFCASSPGTGAGDEQFFGPGTRLTVL.

The chain recombines TRBV6-5 with TRBJ1-6; D not resolved. CDR3 length: 15 amino acids. Trimming took off 11 bases at V and 6 bases at J, with 20 bases between the two ends. Per the germline V gene, CDR1 is MNHEY and CDR2 is SVGAGI. DNA of the CDR3: TGTGCCCCCTTGAGGGTTATGTCTAGTAATTCACCCCTCCACTTT. Its translation: CAPLRVMSSNSPLHF.

The chain is built from TRBV29-1 and TRBJ2-3, with 7 positions matching TRBD1. There are 16 residues in the CDR3. Trimming cost V 0 bases and J 6 bases; bases outside gene matches: 12. Per the germline V gene, CDR1 is SQVTM and CDR2 is ANQGSEA. The CDR3 here is CSVEDGFRGSKDTQYF. DNA for the CDR3: TGCAGCGTTGAAGATGGTTTCAGGGGGAGTAAGGATACGCAGTATTTT.

The genes are TRBV10-3 and TRBJ2-3; TRBD1 might be the D (5 bases). Germline CDR1 ENHRY, CDR2 SYGVKD. The V end was cut by 3 bases, the J end by 5 bases, with 12 bases between. The CDR3 is 14 amino acids. This CDR3 is CAISDEGARDTQYF. For the CDR3, the DNA is TGTGCCATCAGTGATGAAGGGGCTAGAGATACGCAGTATTTT.